These 2 T cell receptor beta chains share one sample of origin, sequenced in a study of T-cell reconstitution after alpha-beta-depleted transplantation in children. Unique molecular identifiers were used in preparing the TCRbeta library. One entry per CDR3 protein results from TCRdb running MiXCR on the PCR reads. Of around 410,000 distinct CDR3 sequences in the sample, roughly a tenth were seen once. The input for sequencing was PBMCs from the stem cell graft donor, taken from the stem cell graft. Every receptor here comes from a human donor who donated a stem cell graft to a child with acute myeloid leukemia.

As to this clonotype: A much larger clone is a single base away; this may be a read error. V usage is TRBV6-2 or TRBV6-3 and J usage is TRBJ2-1; TRBD2 is a possible D gene (7 bases). Trimming removed 6 bases from V and 9 bases from J, with 12 bases in between. Germline lookup yields CDR1 MNHEY and CDR2 SVGEGT. This CDR3 region has 12 residues. The CDR3 region is CASRKGGGEQFF. In DNA, the CDR3 is TGTGCCAGCAGAAAGGGAGGGGGTGAGCAGTTCTTC.

The CDR3 loop is CASSQFPQHYGYTF. The CDR3 DNA is TGTGCCAGCAGCCAATTCCCGCAGCACTATGGCTACACCTTC. The chain combines TRBV3-1 with TRBJ1-2; D is undetermined. This CDR3 comprises 14 residues. Germline values: CDR1 LGHDT, CDR2 YNNKEL (reference sequence). The germline V and J ends were trimmed by 2 bases and 3 bases, with 10 bases remaining between them.